A selection of T cell receptor beta chains follows, all from one sample in a study of cytomegalovirus exposure and HLA in healthy donors. This table comes from immunoSEQ multiplex PCR, and its TCRdb copy is limited to in-frame clones, with some not included. Of roughly 190,000 clones in the sample, roughly 8.7% were seen once. Material: PBMCs. The receptor set was obtained from a woman between 25 and 40 years old in good health and CMV-seropositive. Both conserved end residues are part of each CDR3. Each record gives: V gene, CDR3 length, J gene, CDR3 protein.

V gene: TRBV1
CDR3 length: 18
J gene: TRBJ2-7
CDR3 protein: CTSSQDRWRAGLSYEQYF

V gene: TRBV6-5
CDR3 length: 14
J gene: TRBJ2-1
CDR3 protein: CATGLVGSYNEQFF

V gene: TRBV19
CDR3 length: 14
J gene: TRBJ1-5
CDR3 protein: CASGLGLANQPQHF

V gene: TRBV11-2
CDR3 length: 15
J gene: TRBJ1-1
CDR3 protein: CASSLAFIRGTEAFF

V gene: TRBV18
CDR3 length: 14
J gene: TRBJ2-1
CDR3 protein: CASSSDREDNEQFF

V gene: TRBV25-1
CDR3 length: 14
J gene: TRBJ2-7
CDR3 protein: CASSDSDIGYEQYF

V gene: TRBV5-1
CDR3 length: 15
J gene: TRBJ2-7
CDR3 protein: CASSLEVAGDYEQYF

V gene: TRBV10-3
CDR3 length: 13
J gene: TRBJ2-5
CDR3 protein: CAISSGNQETQYF

V gene: TRBV2
CDR3 length: 14
J gene: TRBJ2-7
CDR3 protein: CASSAGTGFLEQYF

V gene: TRBV14
CDR3 length: 14
J gene: TRBJ2-1
CDR3 protein: CASSQSSSYNEQFF

V gene: TRBV19
CDR3 length: 14
J gene: TRBJ2-7
CDR3 protein: CASSIGGYSYEQYF

V gene: TRBV7-9
CDR3 length: 15
J gene: TRBJ2-5
CDR3 protein: CASSEGTGVGETQYF

V gene: TRBV5-6
CDR3 length: 15
J gene: TRBJ1-3
CDR3 protein: CASSWGRGSGNTIYF

V gene: TRBV6-5
CDR3 length: 15
J gene: TRBJ1-6
CDR3 protein: CASSYSTQGNSPLHF

V gene: TRBV11-2
CDR3 length: 15
J gene: TRBJ2-1
CDR3 protein: CASSLAPLAGNEQFF

V gene: TRBV18
CDR3 length: 16
J gene: TRBJ1-5
CDR3 protein: CASSPQGMGSNQPQHF

V gene: TRBV5-1
CDR3 length: 15
J gene: TRBJ2-3
CDR3 protein: CASSLGGPRTDTQYF

V gene: TRBV5-1
CDR3 length: 13
J gene: TRBJ2-2
CDR3 protein: CASSLASVGELFF

V gene: TRBV7-9
CDR3 length: 15
J gene: TRBJ1-3
CDR3 protein: CASSLGQGSGNTIYF

V gene: TRBV5-1
CDR3 length: 16
J gene: TRBJ2-6
CDR3 protein: CASSRGGHSGANVLTF

V gene: TRBV5-4
CDR3 length: 11
J gene: TRBJ2-3
CDR3 protein: CASSLTDTQYF